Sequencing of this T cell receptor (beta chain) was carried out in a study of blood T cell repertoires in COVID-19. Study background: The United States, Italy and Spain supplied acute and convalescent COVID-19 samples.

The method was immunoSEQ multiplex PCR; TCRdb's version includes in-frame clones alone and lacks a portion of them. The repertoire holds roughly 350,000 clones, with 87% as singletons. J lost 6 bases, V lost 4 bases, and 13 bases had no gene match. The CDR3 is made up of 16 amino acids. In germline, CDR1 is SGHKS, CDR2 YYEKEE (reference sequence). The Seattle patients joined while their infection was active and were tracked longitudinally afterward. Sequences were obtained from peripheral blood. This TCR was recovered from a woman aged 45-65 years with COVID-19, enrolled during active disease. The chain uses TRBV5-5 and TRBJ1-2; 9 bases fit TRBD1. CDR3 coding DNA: TGTGCCAGCAGCCTCAGGACAGGGGTCTTAAGCGATGGCTACACCTTC. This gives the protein CASSLRTGVLSDGYTF.